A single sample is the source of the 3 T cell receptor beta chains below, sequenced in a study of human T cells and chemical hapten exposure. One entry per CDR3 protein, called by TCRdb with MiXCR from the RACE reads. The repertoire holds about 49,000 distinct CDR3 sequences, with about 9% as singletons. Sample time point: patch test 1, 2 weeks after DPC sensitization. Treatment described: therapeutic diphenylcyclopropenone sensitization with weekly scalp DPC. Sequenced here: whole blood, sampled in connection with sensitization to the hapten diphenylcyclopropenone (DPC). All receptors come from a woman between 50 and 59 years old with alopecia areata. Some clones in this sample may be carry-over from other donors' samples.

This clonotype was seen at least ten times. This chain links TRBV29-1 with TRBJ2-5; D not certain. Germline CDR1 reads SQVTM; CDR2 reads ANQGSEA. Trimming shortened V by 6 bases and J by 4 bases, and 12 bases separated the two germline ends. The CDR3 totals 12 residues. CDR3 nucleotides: TGCAGCGTCTCCCAAGGACGAGAGACCCAGTACTTC. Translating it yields CSVSQGRETQYF.

This CDR3 reads CASSSVLQGWAGELFF. The DNA of the CDR3 is TGTGCCAGCAGTTCCGTCCTACAGGGGTGGGCCGGGGAGCTGTTTTTT. The rearrangement uses TRBV28 and TRBJ2-2; 7 positions match TRBD1. Germline V gene data show CDR1 as MDHEN and CDR2 as SYDVKM. V was clipped by 4 bases and J by 6 bases; unmatched bases: 11. This CDR3 comprises 16 residues.

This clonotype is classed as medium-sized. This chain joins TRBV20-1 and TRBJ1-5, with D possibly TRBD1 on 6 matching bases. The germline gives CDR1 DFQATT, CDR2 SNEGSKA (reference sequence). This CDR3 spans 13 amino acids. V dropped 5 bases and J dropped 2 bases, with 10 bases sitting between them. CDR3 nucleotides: TGCAGTGCTTTCAGGGGCGGCAATCAGCCCCAGCATTTT. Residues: CSAFRGGNQPQHF.